This T cell receptor (beta chain) comes out of a study of shared clonotypes between healthy human individuals. V lost 7 bases to trimming and J lost 4 bases; unmatched junction nucleotides: 11. Germline assignment: CDR1 SEHNR and CDR2 FQNEAQ (reference sequence). The CDR3 extends over 16 amino acids. Genomic DNA of every subset was divided equally among multiple immunoSEQ plates. The authors' processing: ImmunoSEQ gave junction-only sequences without quality scores, so filtering differed. Method: immunoSEQ multiplex PCR; TCRdb's copy keeps in-frame clones and lacks some. The V and J calls and the clone size are those of that table, but D and trimming were determined from the DNA. The sample gives hundreds of thousands of clones, nearly 95% of which show up once; approximately 25% is in the top ten. CD45RO-negative, CCR7-selected cells formed the naive CD8 fraction, which excluded terminally differentiated effector memory CD45RA+ cells. Nashville, Tennessee was home to all donors, each a Caucasian adult.

Specimen: naive CD8+ T cells sorted from blood. V and J are TRBV7-9 and TRBJ2-5, with 11 nucleotides matching TRBD2. This sequence originates from a man aged 30 to 45 in good health. The CDR3 reads CASTSLIAGGRETQYF. The CDR3 nucleotides read TGTGCCAGCACCTCACTGATAGCGGGAGGGCGAGAGACCCAGTACTTC.